This TCR beta chain stems from a study of PD-L1 blockade in urothelial cancer. Study information: Starting around 2014, patients were given atezolizumab (1,200 mg intravenously every 3 weeks). Analysis of the blood was performed 3 weeks (second dose) and 6 weeks after treatment start.

Time point in this sample: peripheral blood 6 weeks after treatment start. Patients were diagnosed with urothelial carcinoma, either locally advanced or metastatic. TCRdb's copy holds only in-frame clones and misses some; the assay was immunoSEQ multiplex PCR. The sample records 100,000 to 150,000 clones, around 86% being singletons. This CDR3 region has 15 residues. Germline V gives CDR1 SGHVS, CDR2 FQNEAQ. Germline trimming cut 2 bases from V and 6 bases from J; bases unmatched to any gene: 8. The chain has TRBV7-8 and TRBJ2-7, with 9 bases matching TRBD1. This TCR came from a man between 50 and 59 years old with urothelial cancer. This sample comprised PBMCs, obtained around atezolizumab (anti-PD-L1) treatment. CDR3 nucleotide sequence: TGTGCCAGCAGCTTAACTACAGGGGGCCGACGCGAGCAGTACTTC. Translating gives CASSLTTGGRREQYF.